This entry lists 28 T cell receptor beta chains sequenced from one sample in a study of T cells of healthy individuals. TCRdb re-analysed the 5' RACE reads in MiXCR, keeping a single row per CDR3 protein. The sample lists fewer than 70,000 distinct CDR3 sequences; roughly 14% were seen once. All receptors derive from a human donor in good health.

This clonotype was seen at least ten times. The V gene is TRBV4-1, the J gene TRBJ2-7; D is unresolved. Germline CDR1 is MGHRA and CDR2 is YSYEKL. With 1 base removed from V and 2 bases from J, the gap between germline ends came to 12 bases. The CDR3 is 15 amino acids. CDR3 sequence reads: CASSQVWEGPYEQYF. As DNA, the CDR3 is TGCGCCAGCAGCCAAGTCTGGGAAGGGCCCTACGAGCAGTACTTC.

The chain carries TRBV3-1 and TRBJ2-5; D unresolved. The CDR3 is made up of 12 amino acids. The germline gives CDR1 LGHDT, CDR2 YNNKEL (reference sequence). V lost 0 bases and J lost 6, with 5 bases in between. CDR3 amino acids: CASSQDRQTQYF. The CDR3 DNA reads TGTGCCAGCAGCCAAGATAGACAGACCCAGTACTTC.

In its sample, this clonotype was seen many times. V and J are TRBV20-1 and TRBJ2-1, with 11 bases that match TRBD2. Germline V gives CDR1 DFQATT, CDR2 SNEGSKA (reference sequence). V lost 4 bases and J lost 6; bases outside the gene matches: 5. The CDR3 is 14 amino acids. The CDR3 DNA follows: TGCAGTGCTAAGGAGACTAGCGGGATCAATGAGCAGTTCTTC. The encoded protein is CSAKETSGINEQFF.

The V call is TRBV24-1, the J call TRBJ2-1; 7 bases agree with TRBD1. CDR1 and CDR2 (germline): KGHDR, SFDVKD. V lost 4 bases and J lost 8; bases outside the gene matches: 10. The CDR3 contains 15 residues. The CDR3 DNA reads TGTGCCACCAGTGACCCCCGACAGGGCTGGGATGAGCAGTTCTTC. Residues: CATSDPRQGWDEQFF.

This clonotype was detected many times. V is TRBV12-3 or TRBV12-4 and J is TRBJ2-7; perhaps D is TRBD1 or TRBD2 (5 bases each). V lost 6 bases and J lost 2, with 14 bases in between. This CDR3 is built from 14 residues. CDR3 in amino acids: CASSPLGVTYEQYF. Here the CDR3 DNA reads TGTGCCAGCAGCCCACTAGGGGTCACCTACGAGCAGTACTTC.

This clonotype was detected only a few times. V is TRBV5-1 and J is TRBJ2-3, with 7 bases matching TRBD2. This CDR3 contains 14 residues. Germline CDR1 reads SGHRS; CDR2 reads YFSETQ. The V gene end was trimmed by 7 bases and the J gene end by 1 base; junction bases not matched to a gene: 6. The CDR3 DNA reads as TGCGCCAGCGGAAGGGCGGGGGGCACAGATACGCAGTATTTT. Protein product: CASGRAGGTDTQYF.

The sample holds many counts of this clonotype. The rearrangement links TRBV20-1 to TRBJ1-2; a weak D match, TRBD1 (6 bases). The germline V gene encodes CDR1 DFQATT and CDR2 SNEGSKA (reference sequence). This CDR3 region has 16 residues. Trimming took off 1 base at V and 1 base at J, with 16 bases between the two ends. CDR3 DNA sequence: TGCAGTGCTAGAGTGCAGGGGTCTGCTTTTAACTATGGCTACACCTTC. This sequence encodes CSARVQGSAFNYGYTF.

The V gene is TRBV6-2 or TRBV6-3, the J gene TRBJ2-1; possibly TRBD2 for D (5 bases). Trimming pared 0 bases from V and 8 bases from J, leaving 20 bases between. This CDR3 has 17 amino acids. Germline V CDR1 and CDR2: MNHEY, SVGEGT. In DNA form, the CDR3 reads TGTGCCAGCAGTTACTCCGTCTCCATCCTCGGGGTCGATGAGCAGTTCTTC. The encoded protein is CASSYSVSILGVDEQFF.

The sample holds a few counts of this clonotype. J is TRBJ2-7 and V is TRBV28, with 9 bases aligning to TRBD1. The CDR3 has 13 residues. V gave up 4 bases and J gave up 6 bases; unmatched junction bases: 4. The germline V gene encodes CDR1 MDHEN and CDR2 SYDVKM. The CDR3 region is CASSSTDRGEQYF. In DNA, the CDR3 is TGTGCCAGCAGTTCCACGGACAGGGGCGAGCAGTACTTC.

In its sample, this clonotype was seen many times. The chain employs TRBV15 and TRBJ2-1; the match to TRBD2 covers 12 bases. Germline V gene sequence: CDR1 LNHNV, CDR2 YYDKDF (reference sequence). Trimming at V came to 4 bases and at J to 10 bases, leaving 14 bases not matched to a gene. This CDR3 has 17 amino acids. Written as DNA, the CDR3 is TGTGCCACCAGCAAGAAATACCCTAGCGGGGGGGCTTACGAGCAGTTCTTC. It encodes CATSKKYPSGGAYEQFF.

This clonotype has more than one count but fewer than ten. V and J are TRBV18 and TRBJ2-7, with TRBD2 matching 7 bases. The CDR3 contains 15 residues. Germline V CDR1 and CDR2: KGHSH, LQKENI. V gave up 2 bases and J gave up 3 bases; unmatched junction bases: 7. The CDR3 is CASSPGGLDFYEQYF. DNA of the CDR3: TGTGCCAGCTCACCAGGCGGACTAGATTTCTACGAGCAGTACTTC.

The chain employs TRBV20-1 and TRBJ1-4; 12 positions agree with TRBD1. The CDR3 spans 15 residues. Germline V gene data show CDR1 as DFQATT and CDR2 as SNEGSKA (reference sequence). J was trimmed by 4 bases and V by 6 bases; bases with no gene match: 6. The chain's CDR3 is CSARDRGLGNEKLFF. For the CDR3, the DNA is TGCAGTGCGAGGGACAGGGGGCTTGGTAATGAAAAACTGTTTTTT.

The sample holds many counts of this clonotype. The chain is built from TRBV7-9 and TRBJ2-3; weak D call: TRBD1 (5 bases). The V end lost 3 bases, the J end lost 4 bases, and 14 bases lay between the germline ends. Germline lookup yields CDR1 SEHNR and CDR2 FQNEAQ (reference sequence). CDR3 length: 15 residues. CDR3 in amino acids: CASSFLADSPDTQYF. The CDR3 region has the DNA TGTGCCAGCAGCTTCTTAGCCGACAGTCCAGATACGCAGTATTTT.

The table lists this clonotype with many counts. This rearrangement joins TRBV7-9 to TRBJ1-1; no reliable D call. V was cut by 5 bases and J by 5 bases, with 15 bases left in between. The CDR3 length is 14 residues. CDR1 SEHNR and CDR2 FQNEAQ come from the germline V gene (reference sequence). CDR3 DNA: TGTGCCAGCAGCCTAGGGAGCTTCGGGACTGAAGCTTTCTTT. This encodes CASSLGSFGTEAFF. Using reference TRBV7-9 and TRBJ1-1 for the parts outside the CDR3, the full variable domain is DTGVSQNPRHKITKRGQNVTFRCDPISEHNRLYWYRQTLGQGPEFLTYFQNEAQLEKSRLLSDRFSAERPKGSFSTLEIQRTEQGDSAMYLCASSLGSFGTEAFFGQGTRLTVV.

J is TRBJ2-5 and V is TRBV20-1, with unresolved D. CDR1 is DFQATT and CDR2 is SNEGSKA in the germline V gene (reference sequence). The germline V and J ends were trimmed by 7 bases and 4 bases, with 16 bases remaining between them. This CDR3 contains 13 residues. DNA for the CDR3: TGCAGTGGCGCGAGTGGCTTTGGAGAGACCCAGTACTTC. Translation: CSGASGFGETQYF.

The DNA for the CDR3 is TGTGCCAGCGGAGGGACACCGCGGGAGCTGTTTTTT. It codes for CASGGTPRELFF. The chain recombines TRBV12-3 or TRBV12-4 with TRBJ2-2; the D gene could be TRBD1 or TRBD2 (6 bases each). The CDR3 length is 12 residues. V was trimmed by 8 bases and J by 9 bases, leaving 13 bases between them.

This clonotype has a count of ten or more. The chain employs TRBV6-6 and TRBJ1-3, with a tentative D call TRBD1 (5 bases). CDR3 length: 14 amino acids. Between the trimmed V and J ends, which lost 8 bases and 1 base, there was a span of 12 bases. Germline assignment: CDR1 MNHNY and CDR2 SVGAGI (reference sequence). CDR3 amino acids: CASSGRSSGNTIYF. CDR3 DNA: TGTGCCAGCTCAGGGAGGAGTTCTGGAAACACCATATATTTT.

Points on this clonotype: With a much larger clone just one base away, this may be a read error. The chain couples TRBV7-8 to TRBJ1-5, with D perhaps TRBD1 (5 bases). The CDR3 is 14 amino acids. Deletions cut 1 base from V and 3 bases from J, with 7 bases between. CDR1 is SGHVS and CDR2 is FQNEAQ in the germline V gene. The CDR3 region is CASSLGGDNQPQHF. CDR3 DNA: TGTGCCAGCAGCTTAGGAGGGGACAATCAGCCCCAGCATTTT.

This clonotype counts as medium-sized. The chain is built from TRBV20-1 and TRBJ2-7; the D gene is possibly TRBD1 (5 bases). Deletions cut 3 bases from V and 6 bases from J, with 12 bases between. CDR3 size: 12 residues. Germline assignment: CDR1 DFQATT and CDR2 SNEGSKA (reference sequence). The CDR3 spells CSASPQGVEQYF. CDR3 in DNA: TGCAGTGCTAGTCCCCAAGGGGTCGAGCAGTACTTC.

This clonotype showed up many times. V is TRBV25-1 and J is TRBJ1-5; D uncertain. The CDR3 is 18 residues long. Between the trimmed V and J ends, which lost 2 bases and 0 bases, there was a span of 17 bases. Germline values: CDR1 MGHDK, CDR2 SYGVNS. In DNA form, the CDR3 reads TGTGCCAGCAGTGAAAGGCAGGTAAAAAAGCCTAGCAATCAGCCCCAGCATTTT. Its protein product is CASSERQVKKPSNQPQHF. Drawing the rest from reference TRBV25-1 and TRBJ1-5, the complete variable domain is EADIYQTPRYLVIGTGKKITLECSQTMGHDKMYWYQQDPGMELHLIHYSYGVNSTEKGDLSSESTVSRIRTEHFPLTLESARPSHTSQYLCASSERQVKKPSNQPQHFGDGTRLSIL.

This clonotype was picked up a small number of times. The V gene is TRBV20-1, the J gene TRBJ2-1; no firm D call. Between the trimmed V and J ends, which lost 2 bases and 0 bases, there was a span of 11 bases. Germline assignment: CDR1 DFQATT and CDR2 SNEGSKA (reference sequence). The CDR3 sequence is 15 residues long. The CDR3 coding sequence is TGCAGTGCTAGACCTAATGTCGGCTCCTACAATGAGCAGTTCTTC. Its protein product is CSARPNVGSYNEQFF.

The chain joins TRBV27 to TRBJ1-1; the D gene is possibly TRBD1 (6 bases). The CDR3 has 13 amino acids. CDR1 is MNHEY and CDR2 is SMNVEV in the germline V gene (reference sequence). V was pared by 5 bases and J by 8 bases, with 15 bases between. The CDR3 loop is CASSINRAREAFF. The CDR3, as DNA: TGTGCCAGCAGTATAAACAGGGCCCGCGAAGCTTTCTTT.

This clonotype was detected only a few times. This chain uses TRBV2 with TRBJ1-3, with D tentatively TRBD1 (6 bases). Trimming cost V 6 bases and J 2 bases, with 17 bases left between them. This CDR3 region has 16 residues. Germline V lookup: CDR1 SNHLY, CDR2 FYNNEI. The CDR3 DNA is TGTGCCAGCAGAGAGGTCAGGGGCCTGGCTGGAAACACCATATATTTT. As protein: CASREVRGLAGNTIYF.

This sequence joins TRBV20-1 and TRBJ2-1; 10 nucleotides match TRBD2. Germline V gene data show CDR1 as DFQATT and CDR2 as SNEGSKA (reference sequence). The CDR3 has 16 residues. The V gene end was trimmed by 0 bases and the J gene end by 3 bases; junction bases not matched to a gene: 5. In nucleotides, the CDR3 is TGCAGTGCTAGAGATCAAATAGCGGGAGGCTACAATGAGCAGTTCTTC. It is translated as CSARDQIAGGYNEQFF.

The gene calls are TRBV7-9 and TRBJ2-3; the match to TRBD2 covers 9 bases. The J segment lost 2 bases and the V segment lost 2 bases, leaving 11 bases of the junction unmatched. CDR1 and CDR2 (germline): SEHNR, FQNEAQ (reference sequence). CDR3 length: 18 residues. CDR3 DNA: TGTGCCAGCAGCTTAAAACGTTGGCTAGCGGGGATCACAGATACGCAGTATTTT. As protein: CASSLKRWLAGITDTQYF.

This clonotype was picked up many times. The J gene is TRBJ1-6, the V gene TRBV7-2; D perhaps matches TRBD1 (6 bases). This CDR3 is built from 15 residues. Germline V gene data show CDR1 as SGHTA and CDR2 as FQGNSA. V was trimmed by 6 bases and J by 10 bases, leaving 19 bases between them. CDR3 region: CASSSSINRDSPLHF. The CDR3 DNA follows: TGTGCCAGCAGTTCTTCCATCAACAGGGACTCACCCCTCCACTTT.

This clonotype was counted ten times or more. The chain combines TRBV28 with TRBJ2-3, with D possibly TRBD2 on 6 matching bases. CDR3 length: 14 residues. With 7 bases removed from V and 2 bases from J, the gap between germline ends came to 13 bases. The germline V gene encodes CDR1 MDHEN and CDR2 SYDVKM. CDR3 in DNA: TGTGCCAGCACGAAACTAGCCCCCACAGATACGCAGTATTTT. As protein: CASTKLAPTDTQYF.

This clonotype was picked up a small number of times. V is TRBV19 and J is TRBJ2-2, with TRBD2 identical over 7 bases. Germline CDR1 reads LNHDA; CDR2 reads SQIVND (reference sequence). Trimming took 2 bases from V and 7 from J; bases not matched to a gene: 16. The CDR3 length is 18 residues. The CDR3 region has the DNA TGTGCCAGTAGTATAAGGGCGTCCGGCGGGAGTGGAGGCGGGGAGCTGTTTTTT. This sequence encodes CASSIRASGGSGGGELFF.